These T cell receptor beta chains were read from a single sample in a study of blood T cells in healthy people across ages. TCRdb fed the 5' RACE reads into MiXCR, producing one record per CDR3 protein. The sample comprises approximately 960,000 distinct CDR3 sequences, almost 30% of which are singletons, and roughly a tenth rests with the top ten. Another study also made use of these data, one on T cells of mothers and their children.

Sequenced input: blood. The receptors shown here come from a woman aged 40-49 years in good health. CDR3s include the opening cysteine and the closing phenylalanine or tryptophan. The order of the fields is V gene, D gene, J gene, clone size, CDR3 DNA, CDR3 protein. D genes are given only for firm matches. Only some rows state a clone size, as once, few, many or a class for expanded clones.

V gene: TRBV30; D gene: TRBD1; J gene: TRBJ2-3; clone size: few; CDR3 DNA: TGTGCCTGGAGTGTACTAGGGACAGCCAACACAGATACGCAGTATTTT; CDR3 protein: CAWSVLGTANTDTQYF
V gene: TRBV28; D gene: NA; J gene: TRBJ1-1; clone size: NA; CDR3 DNA: TGTGCCAGCAGCGGATTCGTGACGACCGGAACCCACACTGAAGCTTTCTTT; CDR3 protein: CASSGFVTTGTHTEAFF
V gene: TRBV10-3; D gene: NA; J gene: TRBJ1-2; clone size: NA; CDR3 DNA: TGTGCCATCAGTGAGAACCCCGGACGGGGATACTATGGCTACACCTTC; CDR3 protein: CAISENPGRGYYGYTF
V gene: TRBV7-8; D gene: TRBD1; J gene: TRBJ1-5; clone size: NA; CDR3 DNA: TGTGCCAGCAGCCCAGACAGGGGGCGTCCCAATCAGCCCCAGCATTTT; CDR3 protein: CASSPDRGRPNQPQHF
V gene: TRBV20-1; D gene: TRBD1; J gene: TRBJ2-5; clone size: NA; CDR3 DNA: TGCAGTGCTAGCCCCCCCCGCGGACAGGGAATACAAGAGACCCAGTACTTC; CDR3 protein: CSASPPRGQGIQETQYF
V gene: TRBV4-1; D gene: NA; J gene: TRBJ1-1; clone size: once; CDR3 DNA: TGCGCCAGCAGCCAAGAGGGGAACGGAGACACTGAAGCTTTCTTT; CDR3 protein: CASSQEGNGDTEAFF
V gene: TRBV7-7; D gene: NA; J gene: TRBJ2-5; clone size: NA; CDR3 DNA: TGTGCTAGCAGCTCCGGACTATCCGGCTCTCCGTACTTC; CDR3 protein: CASSSGLSGSPYF
V gene: TRBV7-9; D gene: NA; J gene: TRBJ2-6; clone size: few; CDR3 DNA: TGTGCCAGCAGCCGGGCAGGGGGCAGGCTAGCGGGCATCTCTGGGGCCAACGTCCTGACTTTC; CDR3 protein: CASSRAGGRLAGISGANVLTF
V gene: TRBV9; D gene: NA; J gene: TRBJ2-3; clone size: NA; CDR3 DNA: TGTGCCAGCAGCGTAGCTACTGGGTTAGCCTATACGCAGTATTTT; CDR3 protein: CASSVATGLAYTQYF
V gene: TRBV7-9; D gene: TRBD1; J gene: TRBJ1-2; clone size: many; CDR3 DNA: TGTGCCAGCAGCCCACCCGGACAGGGGGACTATGGCTACACCTTC; CDR3 protein: CASSPPGQGDYGYTF
V gene: TRBV7-6; D gene: NA; J gene: TRBJ1-6; clone size: NA; CDR3 DNA: TGTGCCAGCATCTACGTGGGGTTAGGGAATTCACCCCTCCACTTT; CDR3 protein: CASIYVGLGNSPLHF
V gene: TRBV29-1; D gene: NA; J gene: TRBJ2-4; clone size: NA; CDR3 DNA: TGCAGCGTTGTCGGGGTTTTCAATGAGCAGTACTTC; CDR3 protein: CSVVGVFNEQYF
V gene: TRBV12-3/TRBV12-4; D gene: NA; J gene: TRBJ1-2; clone size: NA; CDR3 DNA: TGTGCCAGCAGTTACAGTCCGGGACAACTAAACTATGGCTACACCTTC; CDR3 protein: CASSYSPGQLNYGYTF
V gene: TRBV29-1; D gene: TRBD1; J gene: TRBJ2-7; clone size: NA; CDR3 DNA: TGCAGCGTTGAGGGACAGGGCGTTTACGAGCAGTACTTC; CDR3 protein: CSVEGQGVYEQYF
V gene: TRBV6-1; D gene: NA; J gene: TRBJ2-2; clone size: NA; CDR3 DNA: TGTGCCAGCAGAGCAGGGACATCGGACACCGGGGAGCTGTTTTTT; CDR3 protein: CASRAGTSDTGELFF
V gene: TRBV7-3; D gene: TRBD1; J gene: TRBJ2-1; clone size: NA; CDR3 DNA: TGTGCCAGCAGCGCACAGGGGACGGGTGAGCAGTTCTTC; CDR3 protein: CASSAQGTGEQFF
V gene: TRBV7-3; D gene: TRBD1; J gene: TRBJ1-1; clone size: NA; CDR3 DNA: TGTGCCAGCAGCCAAGACCGTACCAGGGGGGGAGTTAGTGAAGCTTTCTTT; CDR3 protein: CASSQDRTRGGVSEAFF
V gene: TRBV20-1; D gene: NA; J gene: TRBJ2-7; clone size: NA; CDR3 DNA: TGCAGTGCTAGACAAAGGGCCTACGAGCAGTACTTC; CDR3 protein: CSARQRAYEQYF
V gene: TRBV10-3; D gene: NA; J gene: TRBJ2-7; clone size: few; CDR3 DNA: TGTGCCACCAGTGACGGTGGACTTTACTACGAGCAGTACTTC; CDR3 protein: CATSDGGLYYEQYF
V gene: TRBV10-3; D gene: NA; J gene: TRBJ1-5; clone size: NA; CDR3 DNA: TGTGCCATCAGTGAGTCGACTACAGGGAGGAGCAATCAGCCCCAGCATTTT; CDR3 protein: CAISESTTGRSNQPQHF
V gene: TRBV12-3/TRBV12-4; D gene: TRBD2; J gene: TRBJ2-3; clone size: NA; CDR3 DNA: TGTGCCAGCAGTCTTCCTAGCGGGGGGGCCCCAGATACGCAGTATTTT; CDR3 protein: CASSLPSGGAPDTQYF
V gene: TRBV7-3; D gene: NA; J gene: TRBJ1-1; clone size: few; CDR3 DNA: TGTGCCAGCAGCTTAAAGGCGAACACTGAAGCTTTCTTT; CDR3 protein: CASSLKANTEAFF